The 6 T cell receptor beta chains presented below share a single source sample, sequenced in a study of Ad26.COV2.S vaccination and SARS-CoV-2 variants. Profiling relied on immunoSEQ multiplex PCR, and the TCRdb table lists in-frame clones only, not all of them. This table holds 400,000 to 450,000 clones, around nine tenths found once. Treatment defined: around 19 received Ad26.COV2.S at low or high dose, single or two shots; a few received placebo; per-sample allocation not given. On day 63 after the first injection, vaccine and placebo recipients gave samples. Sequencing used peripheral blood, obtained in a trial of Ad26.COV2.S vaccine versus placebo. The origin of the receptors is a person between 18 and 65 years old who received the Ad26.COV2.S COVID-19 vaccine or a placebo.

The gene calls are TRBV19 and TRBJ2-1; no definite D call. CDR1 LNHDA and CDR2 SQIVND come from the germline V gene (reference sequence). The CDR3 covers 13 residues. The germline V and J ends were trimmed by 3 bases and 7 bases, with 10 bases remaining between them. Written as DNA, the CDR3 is TGTGCCAGTAGTATCGGACGGTTTAATGAGCAGTTCTTC. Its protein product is CASSIGRFNEQFF.

The CDR3 DNA reads TGTGCCAGCAGCCCTGTTGGAAACACCATATATTTT. Translation gives CASSPVGNTIYF. The chain recombines TRBV28 with TRBJ1-3; no firm D call. CDR1 and CDR2 from the germline V gene are MDHEN and SYDVKM. This CDR3 is built from 12 residues. Trimming cost V 6 bases and J 3 bases, with 6 bases left between them. Combining the CDR3 with reference TRBV28 and TRBJ1-3 gives the whole variable domain DVKVTQSSRYLVKRTGEKVFLECVQDMDHENMFWYRQDPGLGLRLIYFSYDVKMKEKGDIPEGYSVSREKKERFSLILESASTNQTSMYLCASSPVGNTIYFGEGSWLTVV.

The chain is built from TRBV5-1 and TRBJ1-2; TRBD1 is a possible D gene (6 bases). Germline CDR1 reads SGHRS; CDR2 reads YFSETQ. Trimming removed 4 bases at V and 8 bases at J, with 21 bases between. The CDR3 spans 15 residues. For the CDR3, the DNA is TGCGCCAGCAGCCCAGGGGATGTCACTGGGAGGGGCTACACCTTC. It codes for CASSPGDVTGRGYTF. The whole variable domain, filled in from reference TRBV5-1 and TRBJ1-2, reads KAGVTQTPRYLIKTRGQQVTLSCSPISGHRSVSWYQQTPGQGLQFLFEYFSETQRNKGNFPGRFSGRQFSNSRSEMNVSTLELGDSALYLCASSPGDVTGRGYTFGSGTRLTVV.

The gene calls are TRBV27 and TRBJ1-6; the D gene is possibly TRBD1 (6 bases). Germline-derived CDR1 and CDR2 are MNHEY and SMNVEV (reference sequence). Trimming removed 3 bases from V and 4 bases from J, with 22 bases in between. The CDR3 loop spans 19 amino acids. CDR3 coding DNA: TGTGCCAGCAGTTTTTCCGGGACACCTCAGGCCCGATATAATTCACCCCTCCACTTT. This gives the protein CASSFSGTPQARYNSPLHF.

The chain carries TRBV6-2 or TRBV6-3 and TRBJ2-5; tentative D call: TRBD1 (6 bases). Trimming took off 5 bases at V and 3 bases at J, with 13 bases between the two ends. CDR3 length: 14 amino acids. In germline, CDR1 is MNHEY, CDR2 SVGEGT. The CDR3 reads CASSRHREEETQYF. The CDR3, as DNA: TGTGCCAGCAGTCGACACAGGGAAGAAGAGACCCAGTACTTC.

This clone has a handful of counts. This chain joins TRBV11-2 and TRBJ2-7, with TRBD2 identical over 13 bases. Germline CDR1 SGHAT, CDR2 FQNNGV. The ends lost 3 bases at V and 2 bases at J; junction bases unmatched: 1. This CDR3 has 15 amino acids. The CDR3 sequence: CASSFGLAGAYEQYF. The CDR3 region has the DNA TGTGCCAGCAGCTTCGGACTAGCGGGAGCCTACGAGCAGTACTTC.